These T cell receptor beta chains were read from a single sample in a study of CD8+CD57+ T cells in acquired aplastic anemia. TCRdb reprocessed the reads via MiXCR and lists one record per CDR3 protein. This table has over 150,000 distinct CDR3 sequences, around 59% appearing once. The sequenced sample was sorted CD4+, CD8+, or CD8+CD57+ T cells (not recorded which) from PBMCs. These receptors all stem from a human donor in good health, serving as a control. Both conserved end residues are part of each CDR3. The D gene is left open where the match is weak. Clone sizes are given selectively: once, few, many, or a class where the clone is expanded.

>TRBD1|-|TRBV20-1|TRBJ1-4
CSANPQGAPNEKLFF
TGCAGTGCTAACCCCCAGGGGGCTCCTAATGAAAAACTGTTTTTT
>-|-|TRBV19|TRBJ1-5
CASSKDPGGRRGANQPQHF
TGTGCCAGTAGTAAGGACCCTGGGGGTCGGAGGGGGGCTAATCAGCCCCAGCATTTT
>-|-|TRBV20-1|TRBJ1-6
CSATTEVNSPLHF
TGCAGTGCTACGACAGAAGTCAATTCACCCCTCCACTTT
>-|-|TRBV20-1|TRBJ1-3
CSAGGHPGNTIYF
TGCAGTGCTGGGGGACATCCTGGAAACACCATATATTTT
>-|many|TRBV6-1|TRBJ1-2
CASSPRDTLYGYTF
TGTGCCAGCAGTCCCCGGGACACCCTCTATGGCTACACCTTC
>-|-|TRBV7-6|TRBJ1-1
CASSLAVRTEAFF
TGTGCCAGCAGCTTAGCAGTACGAACTGAAGCTTTCTTT
>-|few|TRBV7-9|TRBJ2-5
CASSYIQETQYF
TGTGCCAGCAGCTATATACAAGAGACCCAGTACTTC
>TRBD1|many|TRBV15|TRBJ1-6
CATSRDWTGGNNSPLHF
TGTGCCACCAGCAGAGATTGGACAGGGGGTAATAATTCACCCCTCCACTTT
>-|-|TRBV12-3/TRBV12-4|TRBJ2-7
CASSPESGTYEQYF
TGTGCCAGCAGCCCGGAATCAGGGACCTACGAGCAGTACTTC
>TRBD1|many|TRBV11-1|TRBJ2-1
CASSLVGQAVRVF
TGTGCCAGCAGCTTGGTGGGACAGGCGGTGAGGGTCTTC
>-|many|TRBV7-6|TRBJ2-1
CASSLSGSYNEQFF
TGTGCCAGCAGCTTATCCGGCTCCTACAATGAGCAGTTCTTC
>-|-|TRBV7-2|TRBJ1-5
CASSFRYRQPQHF
TGTGCCAGCAGCTTTCGCTACAGGCAGCCCCAGCATTTT
>-|-|TRBV7-8|TRBJ2-7
CASSLESRTEQYF
TGTGCCAGCAGCTTAGAATCGAGGACAGAGCAGTACTTC
>TRBD1|once|TRBV19|TRBJ1-5
CASEQGNYDQPQHF
TGTGCCAGTGAACAGGGGAATTACGATCAGCCCCAGCATTTT
>-|-|TRBV10-1|TRBJ2-1
CASTAPASGVAKQFF
TGCGCCAGCACCGCCCCCGCCAGTGGGGTGGCGAAGCAGTTCTTC
>-|-|TRBV7-2|TRBJ1-4
CASSLTDLGGEKLLF
TGTGCCAGCAGCTTAACCGACCTAGGGGGTGAAAAACTGCTTTTT
>TRBD1|many|TRBV12-3/TRBV12-4|TRBJ1-5
CASSLAYSGTGVSNQPQHF
TGTGCCAGCAGTTTAGCTTACTCCGGGACAGGGGTCTCCAATCAGCCCCAGCATTTT
>TRBD1|many|TRBV7-8|TRBJ1-6
CASSQGDYNSPLHF
TGTGCCAGCAGCCAGGGGGATTATAATTCACCCCTCCACTTT
>TRBD2|-|TRBV12-3/TRBV12-4|TRBJ2-1
CASSLGTTYNEQFF
TGTGCCAGCAGTTTGGGGACTACCTACAATGAGCAGTTCTTC
>-|-|TRBV12-3/TRBV12-4|TRBJ2-7
CASSRLGEQYF
TGTGCCAGCAGTCGATTGGGCGAGCAGTACTTC
>-|-|TRBV19|TRBJ1-1
CASRGGHSLNTEAFF
TGTGCCAGTAGAGGGGGACACAGCCTGAACACTGAAGCTTTCTTT
>TRBD2|-|TRBV7-8|TRBJ2-1
CASSAGGEGSNEQFF
TGTGCCAGCAGCGCCGGGGGGGAGGGTTCCAATGAGCAGTTCTTC
>TRBD1|-|TRBV27|TRBJ1-5
CASRPTGGSQPQHF
TGTGCCAGCAGACCGACAGGGGGCTCTCAGCCCCAGCATTTT
>TRBD1|many|TRBV4-3|TRBJ1-1
CASSQRQGTNMNTEAFF
TGCGCCAGCAGCCAGAGACAGGGCACAAACATGAACACTGAAGCTTTCTTT
>TRBD1|many|TRBV2|TRBJ1-4
CASSPGQGSNEKLFF
TGTGCCAGCAGCCCAGGACAGGGTAGTAATGAAAAACTGTTTTTT
>-|-|TRBV20-1|TRBJ2-1
CSAANNEQFF
TGCAGTGCCGCTAACAATGAGCAGTTCTTC
>-|many|TRBV28|TRBJ1-6
CASYRGDSPLHF
TGTGCCAGCTATCGAGGGGATTCACCCCTCCACTTT
>-|many|TRBV5-1|TRBJ1-1
CASSFTGKAEAFF
TGCGCCAGCAGCTTTACAGGGAAGGCTGAAGCTTTCTTT
>-|-|TRBV29-1|TRBJ1-4
CSGSRTINEKLFF
TGCAGCGGATCCAGGACGATAAATGAAAAACTGTTTTTT
>-|-|TRBV29-1|TRBJ1-1
CSVGKGRDTEAFF
TGCAGCGTTGGAAAGGGGCGCGACACTGAAGCTTTCTTT
>TRBD1|-|TRBV20-1|TRBJ2-3
CSPQGAGTDTQYF
TGCAGCCCACAGGGGGCTGGCACAGATACGCAGTATTTT
>-|many|TRBV20-1|TRBJ1-5
CSAAGTNDQPQHF
TGCAGTGCTGCCGGGACAAACGATCAGCCCCAGCATTTT
>TRBD1|-|TRBV10-1|TRBJ1-2
CASRVHRGTYGYTF
TGCGCCAGCAGGGTGCACAGGGGGACCTATGGCTACACCTTC
>-|many|TRBV19|TRBJ1-2
CASTNRNYGYTF
TGTGCCAGTACAAACAGGAACTATGGCTACACCTTC
>-|-|TRBV29-1|TRBJ2-1
CSVEGQGNEQFF
TGCAGCGTTGAAGGGCAGGGGAATGAGCAGTTCTTC
>TRBD2|many|TRBV6-5|TRBJ2-7
CASSDGGAGTYEQYF
TGTGCCAGCAGTGACGGGGGGGCAGGAACCTACGAGCAGTACTTC
>TRBD2|few|TRBV7-6|TRBJ2-5
CASSLRRLAGGEETQYF
TGTGCCAGCAGCTTAAGGAGACTAGCGGGGGGGGAAGAGACCCAGTACTTC
>-|many|TRBV19|TRBJ2-7
CASSIYIGAYEQYF
TGTGCCAGTAGTATTTATATTGGGGCCTACGAGCAGTACTTC
>TRBD1|few|TRBV7-2|TRBJ1-5
CASSDRVDQPQHF
TGTGCCAGCAGCGACAGGGTGGATCAGCCCCAGCATTTT
>-|-|TRBV28|TRBJ1-5
CATRSSNQPQHF
TGTGCCACCCGTAGTAGCAATCAGCCCCAGCATTTT
>TRBD2|-|TRBV7-2|TRBJ2-2
CASSLASGTGELFF
TGTGCCAGCAGCTTGGCTAGCGGAACCGGGGAGCTGTTTTTT
>TRBD1|-|TRBV7-2|TRBJ1-2
CASSYATGSVGYTF
TGTGCCAGCAGCTACGCGACAGGGTCGGTCGGCTACACCTTC
>-|-|TRBV12-3/TRBV12-4|TRBJ1-6
CASSPSGVNSPLHF
TGTGCCAGCAGTCCCTCGGGAGTTAATTCACCCCTCCACTTT
>-|many|TRBV6-1|TRBJ1-2
CASSSLGGVDGYTF
TGTGCCAGCAGTTCCCTGGGGGGGGTCGATGGCTACACCTTC
>TRBD2|-|TRBV29-1|TRBJ2-1
CSVERGSVYNEQFF
TGCAGCGTTGAACGCGGGAGTGTCTACAATGAGCAGTTCTTC
>TRBD2|-|TRBV10-3|TRBJ2-1
CAISDLTSGTTYNEQFF
TGTGCCATCAGTGACCTGACTAGCGGGACTACCTACAATGAGCAGTTCTTC
>-|-|TRBV5-1|TRBJ1-2
CASTPQDSNYGYTF
TGCGCCAGCACGCCCCAGGACAGCAACTATGGCTACACCTTC
>TRBD1|-|TRBV6-1|TRBJ2-7
CASAPGQLPYEQYF
TGTGCCAGCGCTCCGGGACAGCTACCCTACGAGCAGTACTTC
>TRBD1|-|TRBV28|TRBJ1-2
CASSFPPGQGNYGYTF
TGTGCCAGCAGTTTCCCTCCGGGACAGGGTAACTATGGCTACACCTTC
>-|-|TRBV6-5|TRBJ1-2
CASSYSSSGGSYEQGNGYTF
TGTGCCAGCAGTTACTCTTCTAGCGGGGGTTCCTACGAGCAGGGGAATGGCTACACCTTC
>-|-|TRBV7-3|TRBJ2-1
CASSIWTAYNEQFF
TGTGCCAGCAGCATCTGGACAGCCTACAATGAGCAGTTCTTC
>-|-|TRBV6-2/TRBV6-3|TRBJ1-1
CASSSGGGNMNTEAFF
TGTGCCAGCAGTTCGGGAGGGGGAAATATGAACACTGAAGCTTTCTTT
>-|few|TRBV20-1|TRBJ1-2
CSARDGRNYGYTF
TGCAGTGCTAGAGATGGCAGAAACTATGGCTACACCTTC
>-|-|TRBV19|TRBJ1-2
CASSMILYGYTF
TGTGCCAGTAGTATGATACTCTATGGCTACACCTTC
>TRBD1|-|TRBV5-1|TRBJ2-7
CASSFGTGEQYF
TGCGCCAGCAGTTTTGGGACAGGCGAGCAGTACTTC